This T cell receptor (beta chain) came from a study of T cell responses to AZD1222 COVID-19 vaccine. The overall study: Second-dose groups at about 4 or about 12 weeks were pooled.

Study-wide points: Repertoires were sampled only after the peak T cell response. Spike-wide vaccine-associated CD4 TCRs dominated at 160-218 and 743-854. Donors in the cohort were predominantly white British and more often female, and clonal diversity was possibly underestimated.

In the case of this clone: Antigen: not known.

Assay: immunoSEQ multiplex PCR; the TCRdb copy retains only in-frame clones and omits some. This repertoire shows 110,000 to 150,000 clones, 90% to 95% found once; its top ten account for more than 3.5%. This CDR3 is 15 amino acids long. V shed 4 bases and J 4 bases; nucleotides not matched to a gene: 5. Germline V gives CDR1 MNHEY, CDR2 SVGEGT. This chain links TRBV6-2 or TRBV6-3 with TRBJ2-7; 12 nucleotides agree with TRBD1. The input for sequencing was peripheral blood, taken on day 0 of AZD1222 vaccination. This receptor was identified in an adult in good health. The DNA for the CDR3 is TGTGCCAGCAGTTGGGGGACAGGGGGCATTTACGAGCAGTACTTC. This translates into CASSWGTGGIYEQYF.